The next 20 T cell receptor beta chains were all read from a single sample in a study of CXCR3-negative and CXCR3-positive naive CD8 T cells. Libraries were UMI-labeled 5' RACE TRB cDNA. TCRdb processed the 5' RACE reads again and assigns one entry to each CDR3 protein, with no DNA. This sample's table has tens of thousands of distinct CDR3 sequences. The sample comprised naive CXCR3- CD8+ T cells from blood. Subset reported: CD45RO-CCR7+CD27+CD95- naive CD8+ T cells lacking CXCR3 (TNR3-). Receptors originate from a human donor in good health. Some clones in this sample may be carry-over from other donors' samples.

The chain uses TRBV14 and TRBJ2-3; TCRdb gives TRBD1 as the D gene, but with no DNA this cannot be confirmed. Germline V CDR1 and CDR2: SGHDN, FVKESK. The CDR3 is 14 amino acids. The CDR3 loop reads CASSHHRGLDTQYF.

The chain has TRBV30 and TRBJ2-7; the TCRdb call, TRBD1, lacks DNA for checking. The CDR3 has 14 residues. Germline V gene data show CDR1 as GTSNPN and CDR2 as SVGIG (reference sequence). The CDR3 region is CAWSAGGRSYEQYF.

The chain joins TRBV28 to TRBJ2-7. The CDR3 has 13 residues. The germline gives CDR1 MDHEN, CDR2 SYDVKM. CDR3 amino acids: CASSLVVLGEQYF.

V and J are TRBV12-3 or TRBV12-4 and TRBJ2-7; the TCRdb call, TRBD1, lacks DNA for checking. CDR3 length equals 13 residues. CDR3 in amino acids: CASRPGQGYEQYF.

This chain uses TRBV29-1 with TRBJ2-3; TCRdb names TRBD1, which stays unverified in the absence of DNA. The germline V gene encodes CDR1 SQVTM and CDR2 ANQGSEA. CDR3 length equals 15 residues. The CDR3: CSVATTGTHTDTQYF.

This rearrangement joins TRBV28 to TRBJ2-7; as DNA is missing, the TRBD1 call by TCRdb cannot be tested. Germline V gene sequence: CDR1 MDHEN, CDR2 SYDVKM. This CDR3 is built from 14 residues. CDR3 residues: CASSAGDLGLSEYF.

CDR3: CASSPLLSGANVLTF. The V call is TRBV9, the J call TRBJ2-6. The CDR3 totals 15 residues. CDR1 is SGDLS and CDR2 is YYNGEE in the germline V gene.

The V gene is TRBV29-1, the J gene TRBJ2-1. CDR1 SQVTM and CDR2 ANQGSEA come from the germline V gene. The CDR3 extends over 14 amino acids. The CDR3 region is CSVEYDVSYNEQFF.

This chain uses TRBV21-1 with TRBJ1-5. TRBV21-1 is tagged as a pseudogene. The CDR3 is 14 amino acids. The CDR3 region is CASSKALGDQPQHF.

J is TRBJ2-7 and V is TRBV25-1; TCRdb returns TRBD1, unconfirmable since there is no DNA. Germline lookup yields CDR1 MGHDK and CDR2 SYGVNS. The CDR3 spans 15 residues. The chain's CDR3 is CASSEFGQLDYEQYF.

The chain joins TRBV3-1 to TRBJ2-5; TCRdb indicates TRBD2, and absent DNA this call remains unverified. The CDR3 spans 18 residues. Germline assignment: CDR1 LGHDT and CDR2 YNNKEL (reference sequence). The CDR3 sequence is CASSQEDTLAGGTETQYF.

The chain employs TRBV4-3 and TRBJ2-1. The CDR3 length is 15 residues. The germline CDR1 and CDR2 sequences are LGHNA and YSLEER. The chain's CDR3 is CASSQDRMTLNEQFF.

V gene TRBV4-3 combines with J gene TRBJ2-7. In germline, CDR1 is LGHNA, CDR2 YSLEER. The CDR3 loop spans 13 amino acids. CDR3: CASSQESTYEQYF.

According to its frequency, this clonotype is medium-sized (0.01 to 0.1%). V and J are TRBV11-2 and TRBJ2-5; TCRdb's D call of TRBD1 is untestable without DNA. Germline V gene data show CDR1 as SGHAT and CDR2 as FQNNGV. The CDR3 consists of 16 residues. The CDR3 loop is CASSRGRDAYQETQYF.

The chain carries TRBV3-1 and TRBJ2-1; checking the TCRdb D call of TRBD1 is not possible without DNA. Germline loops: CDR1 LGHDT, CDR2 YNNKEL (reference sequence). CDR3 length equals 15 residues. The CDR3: CASSQGTGGFYEQFF.

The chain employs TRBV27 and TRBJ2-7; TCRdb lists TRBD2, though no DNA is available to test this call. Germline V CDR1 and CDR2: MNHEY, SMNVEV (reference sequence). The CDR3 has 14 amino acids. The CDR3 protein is CASNSGSWPYEQYF.

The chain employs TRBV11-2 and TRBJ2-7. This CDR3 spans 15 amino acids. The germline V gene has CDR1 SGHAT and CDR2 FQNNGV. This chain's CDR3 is CASSLPGSGSYEQYF.

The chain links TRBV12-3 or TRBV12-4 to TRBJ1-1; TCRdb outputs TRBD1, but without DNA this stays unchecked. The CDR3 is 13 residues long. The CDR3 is CASSSLGGTKAFF.

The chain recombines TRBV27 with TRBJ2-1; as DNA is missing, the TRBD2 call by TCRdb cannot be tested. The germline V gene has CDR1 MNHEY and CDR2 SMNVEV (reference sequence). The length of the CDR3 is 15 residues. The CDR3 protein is CASSERPSGGGEQFF.

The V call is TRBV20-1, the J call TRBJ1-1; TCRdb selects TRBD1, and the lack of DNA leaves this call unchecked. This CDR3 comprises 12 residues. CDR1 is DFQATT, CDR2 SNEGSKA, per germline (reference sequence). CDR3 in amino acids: CSASSRDAEAFF.